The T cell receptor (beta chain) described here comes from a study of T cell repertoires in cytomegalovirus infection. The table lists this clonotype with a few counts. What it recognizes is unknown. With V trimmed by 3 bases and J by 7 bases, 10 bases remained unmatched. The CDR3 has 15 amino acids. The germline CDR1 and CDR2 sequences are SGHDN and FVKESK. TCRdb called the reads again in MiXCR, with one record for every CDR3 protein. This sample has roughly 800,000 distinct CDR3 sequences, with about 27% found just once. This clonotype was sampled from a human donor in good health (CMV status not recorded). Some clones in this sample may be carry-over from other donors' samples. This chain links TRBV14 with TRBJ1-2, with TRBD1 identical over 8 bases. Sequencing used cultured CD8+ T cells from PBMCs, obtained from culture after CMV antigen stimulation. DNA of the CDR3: TGTGCCAGCAGCCAGTTCTTCCGGGACAGGTTTGGCTACACCTTC. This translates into CASSQFFRDRFGYTF.